These 14 T cell receptor beta chains came from one sample sequenced in a study of shared clonotypes between healthy human individuals (dated by TCRdb to the early 2020s). CD8 naive samples were obtained by positive selection for CCR7 among CD45RO-negative cells, yielding a CD45RA+CCR7+ population from which TemRA cells were excluded. The library relied on the immunoSEQ multiplex PCR assay. TCRdb limited this immuneACCESS table to in-frame rearrangements with V and J called. A share of clones is missing; checked studies link under half to unresolved V genes, and the rest is unexplained. In this sample the table shows about 2 million clones, about 95% of which occur a single time. The biggest ten clones account for 1% to 1.5% of the sample. The sequencing input was naive CD8+ T cells sorted from blood. The cell subset or site label for this specimen denotes: CD45RA+CCR7+. These receptors came from a young man in good health.

The chain has TRBV2 and TRBJ2-2, with D possibly called TRBD1 or TRBD2 (5 bases each). CDR1 and CDR2 from the germline V gene are SNHLY and FYNNEI. This CDR3 has 14 amino acids. Trimming stripped 11 bases from V and 6 bases from J, with 19 bases between. CDR3 region: CAGHRGDRAGELFF. In DNA, the CDR3 is TGTGCCGGACACCGAGGGGATCGGGCCGGGGAGCTGTTTTTT.

With regard to this clone: This CDR3 is also generated by other DNA sequences in the sample. The genes are TRBV9 and TRBJ1-1; D is undetermined. The CDR3 sequence is 14 residues long. Germline assignment: CDR1 SGDLS and CDR2 YYNGEE. Trimming stripped 0 bases from V and 4 bases from J, with 10 bases between. The DNA of the CDR3 is TGTGCCAGCAGCGTAGAAGGGCGGGGCACTGAAGCTTTCTTT. It specifies CASSVEGRGTEAFF.

The chain uses TRBV4-1 and TRBJ2-5; 10 bases match TRBD2. V shed 6 bases and J 0 bases; nucleotides not matched to a gene: 1. Germline CDR1 reads MGHRA; CDR2 reads YSYEKL. This CDR3 comprises 14 residues. CDR3 residues: CASRLAGNQETQYF. CDR3 DNA: TGCGCCAGCAGACTAGCGGGGAACCAAGAGACCCAGTACTTC.

This chain connects TRBV19 to TRBJ2-1; 9 positions match TRBD2. The germline V gene has CDR1 LNHDA and CDR2 SQIVND (reference sequence). J gave up 4 bases and V 2 bases, and 3 bases lay outside the gene matches. This CDR3 has 15 amino acids. The CDR3 DNA follows: TGTGCCAGTAGTATAACAGCGGGGGGTTACAATGAGCAGTTCTTC. This codes for CASSITAGGYNEQFF.

The gene calls are TRBV19 and TRBJ2-1, with 8 bases aligning to TRBD2. With 5 bases clipped from V and 6 bases from J, the junction kept 9 bases outside the gene matches. Germline V lookup: CDR1 LNHDA, CDR2 SQIVND (reference sequence). There are 15 residues in the CDR3. The CDR3 sequence is CASSPAGEGSNEQFF. For the CDR3, the DNA is TGTGCCAGTAGTCCAGCGGGAGAAGGGTCCAATGAGCAGTTCTTC. The variable domain in full, with the rest retrieved from reference TRBV19 and TRBJ2-1, is DGGITQSPKYLFRKEGQNVTLSCEQNLNHDAMYWYRQDPGQGLRLIYYSQIVNDFQKGDIAEGYSVSREKKESFPLTVTSAQKNPTAFYLCASSPAGEGSNEQFFGPGTRLTVL.

V gene TRBV30 combines with J gene TRBJ1-1; D call uncertain. The CDR3 is 13 amino acids. Germline V gene data show CDR1 as GTSNPN and CDR2 as SVGIG (reference sequence). Trimming took 3 bases from V and 4 from J, leaving 12 bases between them. The chain's CDR3 is CAWSLGWGTEAFF. DNA of the CDR3: TGTGCCTGGAGCCTCGGGTGGGGCACTGAAGCTTTCTTT.

The CDR3 protein is CASNHNGLGGFNEQFF. The CDR3 DNA follows: TGTGCCAGCAACCACAACGGACTAGGGGGTTTCAATGAGCAGTTCTTC. J is TRBJ2-1 and V is TRBV25-1; TRBD2 might be the D (7 bases). Germline values: CDR1 MGHDK, CDR2 SYGVNS. This CDR3 has 16 residues. V was pared by 7 bases and J by 6 bases, with 22 bases between.

The chain uses TRBV4-1 and TRBJ1-2; unclear D gene. The CDR3 is 17 residues long. Trimming cost V 0 bases and J 1 base, with 15 bases left between them. The germline CDR1 and CDR2 sequences are MGHRA and YSYEKL. The CDR3 sequence: CASSQDEVGFDNYGYTF. CDR3 coding DNA: TGCGCCAGCAGCCAAGATGAGGTCGGGTTTGATAACTATGGCTACACCTTC.

This chain joins TRBV27 and TRBJ1-6; 7 bases are a match to TRBD1. CDR3 length equals 14 residues. Trimming cost V 6 bases and J 5 bases; bases outside gene matches: 4. Per germline, CDR1 MNHEY and CDR2 SMNVEV (reference sequence). The CDR3 sequence is CASSSGGDNSPLHF. The CDR3 nucleotides are TGTGCCAGCAGCTCAGGGGGGGATAATTCACCCCTCCACTTT.

The chain carries TRBV2 and TRBJ1-1; D unresolved. The CDR3 runs 13 residues. Germline values: CDR1 SNHLY, CDR2 FYNNEI. Trimming removed 6 bases from V and 4 bases from J, with 12 bases in between. The CDR3 reads CASSRTGPTEAFF. The CDR3 nucleotides read TGTGCCAGCAGCCGCACTGGTCCCACTGAAGCTTTCTTT. The full variable domain, its missing parts supplied by reference TRBV2 and TRBJ1-1, is EPEVTQTPSHQVTQMGQEVILRCVPISNHLYFYWYRQILGQKVEFLVSFYNNEISEKSEIFDDQFSVERPDGSNFTLKIRSTKLEDSAMYFCASSRTGPTEAFFGQGTRLTVV.

The chain combines TRBV7-2 with TRBJ1-1; weak D call: TRBD1 (5 bases). Germline CDR1 and CDR2: SGHTA and FQGNSA. The CDR3 extends over 16 amino acids. Trimming pared 5 bases from V and 3 bases from J, leaving 19 bases between. CDR3 region: CASSHLWGSEDTEAFF. CDR3 nucleotide sequence: TGTGCCAGCAGCCACTTGTGGGGCTCTGAGGACACTGAAGCTTTCTTT.

The V call is TRBV6-1, the J call TRBJ1-1; D may be TRBD1 (6 bases). CDR1 MNHNS and CDR2 SASEGT come from the germline V gene. V lost 6 bases and J 0 bases, leaving 14 bases between the germline ends. CDR3 length equals 15 residues. This CDR3 is CASSLAGTLNTEAFF. CDR3 in DNA: TGTGCCAGCAGCCTCGCCGGGACACTGAACACTGAAGCTTTCTTT.

The CDR3 region has the DNA TGTGCCAGCAGTTACTCGGGCAGCCCTGAGCAGTTCTTC. Protein: CASSYSGSPEQFF. V usage is TRBV6-5 and J usage is TRBJ2-1; D is unclear. The CDR3 is 13 residues long. Germline V CDR1 and CDR2: MNHEY, SVGAGI. The germline V and J ends were trimmed by 0 bases and 9 bases, with 9 bases remaining between them.

V usage is TRBV4-3 and J usage is TRBJ2-1; D gene ambiguous. The CDR3 spans 13 residues. Germline V gene data show CDR1 as LGHNA and CDR2 as YSLEER. The germline V and J ends were trimmed by 0 bases and 9 bases, with 9 bases remaining between them. DNA for the CDR3: TGCGCCAGCAGCCAAGATCAATCCAGTGAGCAGTTCTTC. Protein product: CASSQDQSSEQFF.